The sequence of this T cell receptor beta chain was determined in a study of OX40 agonist ivuxolimab in advanced cancers. Study background: In three patients, partial responses were observed, one with hepatocellular carcinoma and two with cutaneous melanoma.

V dropped 7 bases and J dropped 4 bases, with 19 bases sitting between them. In germline, CDR1 is LNHDA, CDR2 SQIVND (reference sequence). CDR3 size: 15 residues. Here immunoSEQ multiplex PCR was the method, and the copy in TCRdb shows in-frame clones only, minus some. The data contain under 90,000 clones, just under 90% of them singletons. The TCR sequence derives from an adult with an advanced solid tumor such as melanoma, head and neck, liver or kidney cancer. Material: CD4+ or CD8+ T cells sorted from blood, obtained in a trial of the OX40 agonist ivuxolimab. V usage is TRBV19 and J usage is TRBJ1-1, with D possibly matching TRBD1 (6 bases). The CDR3 bases are TGTGCCAGTACAAGGGGGGGCTTTTTAGGCACTGAAGCTTTCTTT. Its protein product is CASTRGGFLGTEAFF.